Listed here are 10 T cell receptor beta chains from one sample, sequenced in a study of T cells in Graves' hyperthyroidism and ophthalmopathy. RNA transcripts gave rise to amplified TCR beta CDR3 regions. First-round RT-PCR targeting the TCR CDR3 was performed with the HTBI primer set. TCRdb re-called the multiplex PCR reads through MiXCR, storing one row per CDR3 protein. Of 370,000 or so distinct CDR3 sequences in the sample, 13% were seen once. The source material was blood. Receptors originate from a man between 25 and 39 years old with Graves' hyperthyroidism that later progressed to Graves' ophthalmopathy.

This clonotype was counted ten times or more. CDR3 protein: CASSLRGQEGLSYGYTF. The CDR3 nucleotides are TGTGCCAGCAGCTTAAGGGGACAGGAGGGGCTTAGTTATGGCTACACCTTC. This sequence joins TRBV7-8 and TRBJ1-2, with 8 positions matching TRBD1. From germline, CDR1 is SGHVS and CDR2 FQNEAQ. V trimming: 2 bases; J trimming: 5 bases; junction bases outside the gene matches: 13. The CDR3 totals 17 residues.

This clonotype appeared many times. V usage is TRBV13 and J usage is TRBJ1-1, with TRBD1 identical over 7 bases. The CDR3 is 16 amino acids. CDR1 is PRHDT, CDR2 FYEKMQ, per germline (reference sequence). Unmatched junction bases numbered 9, after V lost 4 bases and J lost 1 base. In nucleotides, the CDR3 is TGTGCCAGCAGCTCCAACGACAGGGCGGGGAACACTGAAGCTTTCTTT. This codes for CASSSNDRAGNTEAFF.

The chain couples TRBV5-1 to TRBJ1-6, with D maybe TRBD1 (5 bases). The CDR3 is made up of 15 amino acids. V dropped 0 bases and J dropped 9 bases, with 13 bases sitting between them. Looked up from germline, CDR1 is SGHRS and CDR2 is YFSETQ. DNA for the CDR3: TGCGCCAGCAGCTTGGCCGGTCAGGGCGGTTCACCCCTCCACTTT. It encodes CASSLAGQGGSPLHF.

In its sample, this clonotype was seen a few times. The genes are TRBV19 and TRBJ2-1; TRBD1 agrees at 8 bases. Germline V gives CDR1 LNHDA, CDR2 SQIVND (reference sequence). Trimming cost V 3 bases and J 7 bases; bases outside gene matches: 8. The CDR3 contains 15 residues. The CDR3 sequence is CASSIVSGGGNEQFF. In DNA form, the CDR3 reads TGTGCCAGTAGTATTGTTTCAGGGGGCGGGAATGAGCAGTTCTTC.

This clonotype was observed many times. The chain carries TRBV6-1 and TRBJ1-1, with unresolved D. V lost 5 bases and J lost 2, with 15 bases in between. Germline assignment: CDR1 MNHNS and CDR2 SASEGT. The CDR3 is 15 amino acids. This CDR3 reads CASSYLGGPNTEAFF. The CDR3 region has the DNA TGTGCCAGCAGTTACCTCGGAGGGCCTAACACTGAAGCTTTCTTT.

This clonotype showed up many times. The chain carries TRBV20-1 and TRBJ2-1; 11 bases are a match to TRBD2. The CDR3 spans 15 residues. With V trimmed by 3 bases and J by 3 bases, 4 bases remained unmatched. Germline loops: CDR1 DFQATT, CDR2 SNEGSKA (reference sequence). CDR3 protein: CSARTSGADYNEQFF. CDR3 DNA: TGCAGTGCTAGGACTAGCGGGGCAGACTACAATGAGCAGTTCTTC.

This clonotype was seen at least ten times. The chain uses TRBV7-8 and TRBJ2-7, with D tentatively TRBD2 (6 bases). V was pared by 1 base and J by 5 bases, with 18 bases between. CDR1 and CDR2 from the germline V gene are SGHVS and FQNEAQ. This CDR3 comprises 16 residues. This CDR3 reads CASSLVLGEAMHEQYF. In DNA form, the CDR3 reads TGTGCCAGCAGCTTAGTTTTAGGGGAGGCGATGCACGAGCAGTACTTC.

This chain uses TRBV20-1 with TRBJ1-3; no definite D call. Germline values: CDR1 DFQATT, CDR2 SNEGSKA (reference sequence). This CDR3 spans 11 amino acids. The V and J ends lost 4 bases and 8 bases respectively, with 9 bases between them. The CDR3 DNA reads as TGCAGTGCTAACCGAGATTACACCATATATTTT. Encoded protein: CSANRDYTIYF.

The J gene is TRBJ2-5, the V gene TRBV5-1; no reliable D call. V gave up 2 bases and J gave up 0 bases, with 8 bases separating them. The CDR3 is 14 amino acids. The germline CDR1 and CDR2 sequences are SGHRS and YFSETQ. The CDR3 DNA sequence: TGCGCCAGCAGCTTCGACACCCACCAAGAGACCCAGTACTTC. The encoded protein is CASSFDTHQETQYF.

The chain is built from TRBV11-1 and TRBJ2-1; 9 bases align to TRBD1. V was pared by 1 base and J by 7 bases, with 8 bases of the junction left unmatched. Germline loops: CDR1 SGHAT, CDR2 FQDESV (reference sequence). The CDR3 sequence is 16 residues long. Written as DNA, the CDR3 is TGTGCCAGCAGCTTAGGTTGGGACAGGGTAAGGAATGAGCAGTTCTTC. It codes for CASSLGWDRVRNEQFF.